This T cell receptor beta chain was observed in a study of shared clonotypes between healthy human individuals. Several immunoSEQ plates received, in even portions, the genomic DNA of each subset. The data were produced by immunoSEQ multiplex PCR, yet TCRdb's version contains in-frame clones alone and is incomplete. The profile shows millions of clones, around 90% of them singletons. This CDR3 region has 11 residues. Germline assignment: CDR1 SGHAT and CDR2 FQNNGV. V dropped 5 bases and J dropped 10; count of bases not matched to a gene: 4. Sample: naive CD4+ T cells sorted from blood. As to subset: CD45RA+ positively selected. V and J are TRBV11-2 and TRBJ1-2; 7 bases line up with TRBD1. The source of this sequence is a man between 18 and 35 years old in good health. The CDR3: CASSRQGVYTF. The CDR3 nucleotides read TGTGCCAGCAGCCGACAGGGAGTCTACACCTTC.